This T cell receptor (beta chain) comes out of a study of shared clonotypes between healthy human individuals (dated by TCRdb to the early 2020s). Regarding the complete study: Three men and a couple of women, aged 18 to 49 years, made up the cohort. To estimate repertoire size and how much clonotypes are shared between individuals, the study performed deep sequencing of blood TCR repertoires from five healthy adults. Between about 0.9 and 10 billion PBMCs per donor were obtained by leukapheresis. For each donor, CD4 naive and CD4 memory were each given three plates, CD8 naive was given two plates, and CD8 memory was given one plate. To increase sequencing depth and limit assay-specific biases, different laboratories used diverse techniques to prepare libraries and sequence TCR repertoires. Broader findings and caveats from the paper: Pairwise subsampling led to the expectation that sequencing depth would affect the degree of clonotype sharing among donors. Compared with non-shared clonotypes, the clonotypes found in all four sorted-subset donors had higher generation probabilities. Because the study included only a small number of donors, the genetic and exposure-history diversity represented was limited. Sampling was limited to blood, and TCR repertoires in tissue likely differ from TCR repertoires in blood. Incomplete sequencing was indicated by rarefaction of sorted-subset datasets, despite the large sequencing depth. Around 5% of naive CD4, 3.5% of naive CD8, 2.3% of memory CD4, and 0.4% of memory CD8 clonotypes were shared across several donors. Larger estimated clonotype richness was generally found for naive subsets than for memory subsets.

V gives up 5 bases and J gives up 9 bases, and the segment between their germline ends measures 14 bases. The CDR3 runs 13 residues from the cysteine to the phenylalanine. Just the 39-base CDR3 DNA is kept, in frame starting at base 1. Sequences MNHNS (CDR1) and SASEGT (CDR2) are obtained from the germline V gene. Using the deep immunoSEQ assay, TCR CDR3 regions were amplified from genomic DNA by multiplex PCR. For each cell subset, the extracted genomic DNA was distributed evenly across all wells of several immunoSEQ 96-well plates, and each plate served as one replicate. For sorted subsets, around 0.2 ug of genomic DNA, equivalent to tens of thousands of T cell genomes, went into each replicate PCR. The purified libraries were quantified using a Qubit 3.0 fluorometer, sized with a Bioanalyzer 2100, and then quantified again using the KAPA Library Quantification kit. Every immunoSEQ 96-well plate was sequenced on a dedicated single-read 150-cycle Illumina NextSeq 550 flow cell. For the original study's pipeline: Because the immunoSEQ output held only junctional sequences and lacked quality scores, the filtering could not match the filtering applied to full-length reads. To assign V/J genes and CDR3, sequences were annotated using PyIR, a Python wrapper for IgBLAST v1.9, with IMGT germline references. Reads with weak V/J assignments (E-value above 1e-6), missing CDR3, stop codons, out-of-frame junctions, or ambiguous translated residues were removed. V3J clonotypes were defined as sequences sharing the same inferred V gene, J gene, and CDR3 amino acid sequence. Percentage overlap between repertoires was calculated by dividing the number of shared unique clonotypes by the size of the smaller repertoire. Richness of each repertoire was evaluated using RTK rarefaction, the Chao1 estimator, and Recon v2.1 estimates of unobserved clonotypes. For all TCRbeta clonotypes obtained by the gDNA method from a handful of donors, generation probabilities were computed with OLGA. Entries here come from immuneACCESS through TCRdb and include only in-frame sequences with V and J called. Some clones fail to appear in such tables; in the studies checked, an unresolved V gene covers under half of the shortfall, and the cause of the remainder is unknown. Clonal size and the V and J genes are those of that table, whereas D and trimming came from the DNA. In all, the sample holds around 1.9 million clones, and 93% of those were seen once. About 1.7% of the sample comes from the top ten.

About this clone itself: It lacks a known antigen. Per-nucleotide qualities are absent, and no much larger clonotype sits a single base away.

CD8 naive samples were CD45RO-negative cells positively selected for CCR7, giving a CD45RA+CCR7+ population that excluded TemRA cells. The donors were healthy, HIV-negative adults who had no recently reported acute infections or vaccinations. Every donor was a Caucasian adult living in Nashville, Tennessee, USA. After blood collection by leukapheresis, PBMCs were isolated using Ficoll-Histopaque density gradient centrifugation and then cryopreserved in the vapor phase of liquid nitrogen. Analytical flow cytometry was used to check the purity and quantity of every magnetically sorted T cell population. Genomic DNA was isolated from every sorted fraction and measured by UV absorbance on a Nanodrop 2000c.

This sequence originates from a man aged 18 to 29 in good health. Some clones in this sample may be carry-over from other donors' samples. The sequenced sample was naive CD8+ T cells from PBMCs. Reading the label with the study, this specimen's cell subset or site is: CD45RA+CCR7+. The rearranged chain carries TRBV6-1 and TRBJ2-1; the D gene is perhaps TRBD2, on 6 matching bases. The nucleotide sequence reads TGTGCCAGCAGTCATGGACTAATTGGTGAGCAGTTCTTC. This encodes CASSHGLIGEQFF.